Listed below are T cell receptor beta chains from one sample, sequenced in a study of T cell responses to AZD1222 COVID-19 vaccine. TCRdb's copy holds only in-frame clones and misses some; the assay was immunoSEQ multiplex PCR. The sample contains about 170,000 clones, 90% of which appear only once. Material: peripheral blood, obtained on day 0 of AZD1222 vaccination. The receptors stem from an adult in good health. Each CDR3 is given with its conserved first and last residue. The D gene is left open where the match is weak. Some rows mark clone size as missing; the rest say once, few, many or name a class of expanded clone.

abundance: few; j_gene: TRBJ1-2; v_gene: TRBV27; d_gene: -; CDR3aa: CASSMEGNYGYTF; CDR3nt: TGTGCCAGCAGTATGGAGGGTAACTATGGCTACACCTTC
abundance: -; j_gene: TRBJ2-7; v_gene: TRBV3-1/TRBV3-2; d_gene: TRBD2; CDR3aa: CASSQVGGASYEQYF; CDR3nt: TGTGCCAGCAGCCAAGTCGGGGGGGCCTCCTACGAGCAGTACTTC
abundance: -; j_gene: TRBJ2-3; v_gene: TRBV5-5; d_gene: TRBD2; CDR3aa: CASSFNGLAGTDTQYF; CDR3nt: TGTGCCAGCAGCTTCAACGGACTAGCGGGGACAGATACGCAGTATTTT
abundance: once; j_gene: TRBJ2-2; v_gene: TRBV4-2; d_gene: -; CDR3aa: CASSQDGIVGGTNTGELFF; CDR3nt: TGTGCCAGCAGCCAAGATGGGATTGTGGGGGGCACGAACACCGGGGAGCTGTTTTTT
abundance: few; j_gene: TRBJ1-3; v_gene: TRBV6-4; d_gene: TRBD1; CDR3aa: CASSGGWTGGYTIYF; CDR3nt: TGTGCCAGCAGTGGGGGCTGGACAGGGGGATACACCATATATTTT
abundance: -; j_gene: TRBJ2-1; v_gene: TRBV14; d_gene: -; CDR3aa: CASSQGLAHYNEQFF; CDR3nt: TGTGCCAGCAGCCAAGGCCTAGCCCACTACAATGAGCAGTTCTTC
abundance: -; j_gene: TRBJ2-6; v_gene: TRBV10-3; d_gene: -; CDR3aa: CAISVGPGANVLTF; CDR3nt: TGTGCCATCAGTGTGGGCCCTGGGGCCAACGTCCTGACTTTC
abundance: -; j_gene: TRBJ2-7; v_gene: TRBV4-1; d_gene: -; CDR3aa: CASSQGHGGPSYEQYF; CDR3nt: TGCGCCAGCAGCCAAGGTCATGGGGGTCCATCCTACGAGCAGTACTTC
abundance: -; j_gene: TRBJ2-3; v_gene: TRBV20-1; d_gene: TRBD2; CDR3aa: CSASSLAGGPVDTQYF; CDR3nt: TGCAGTGCTAGTTCCCTAGCGGGGGGGCCAGTAGATACGCAGTATTTT
abundance: -; j_gene: TRBJ1-5; v_gene: TRBV7-2; d_gene: TRBD1; CDR3aa: CASSLGGTGAQPQHF; CDR3nt: TGTGCCAGCAGCTTAGGGGGGACAGGGGCCCAGCCCCAGCATTTT
abundance: -; j_gene: TRBJ1-1; v_gene: TRBV6-2/TRBV6-3; d_gene: -; CDR3aa: CASSYGTGSLEAFF; CDR3nt: TGTGCCAGCAGTTACGGAACAGGGAGCCTTGAAGCTTTCTTT
abundance: -; j_gene: TRBJ1-3; v_gene: TRBV7-3; d_gene: TRBD1; CDR3aa: CASSLNPTGGRNTIYF; CDR3nt: TGTGCCAGCAGCTTAAATCCGACAGGGGGCCGAAACACCATATATTTT
abundance: -; j_gene: TRBJ1-6; v_gene: TRBV2; d_gene: TRBD1; CDR3aa: CASIQGAREGNSPLHF; CDR3nt: TGTGCCAGCATTCAGGGGGCTAGAGAGGGGAATTCACCCCTCCACTTT
abundance: -; j_gene: TRBJ2-7; v_gene: TRBV7-2; d_gene: TRBD2; CDR3aa: CASSLGLAGAPYEQYF; CDR3nt: TGTGCCAGCAGCCTGGGACTAGCGGGTGCCCCCTACGAGCAGTACTTC
abundance: few; j_gene: TRBJ2-3; v_gene: TRBV4-2; d_gene: -; CDR3aa: CASSQGPGSTDTQYF; CDR3nt: TGTGCCAGCAGCCAAGGGCCGGGTAGCACAGATACGCAGTATTTT
abundance: -; j_gene: TRBJ2-5; v_gene: TRBV5-1; d_gene: -; CDR3aa: CASCRTEGETQYF; CDR3nt: TGCGCCAGCTGCAGGACAGAGGGGGAGACCCAGTACTTC
abundance: -; j_gene: TRBJ1-3; v_gene: TRBV6-5; d_gene: -; CDR3aa: CASSYGSRSSGNTIYF; CDR3nt: TGTGCCAGCAGTTACGGGTCCAGGAGCTCTGGAAACACCATATATTTT
abundance: -; j_gene: TRBJ2-2; v_gene: TRBV6-2/TRBV6-3; d_gene: TRBD2; CDR3aa: CASSYSPLRLAENTGELFF; CDR3nt: TGTGCCAGCAGTTACTCGCCTCTGCGGCTAGCGGAGAACACCGGGGAGCTGTTTTTT
abundance: -; j_gene: TRBJ1-1; v_gene: TRBV9; d_gene: -; CDR3aa: CASSTSAGVSTEAFF; CDR3nt: TGTGCCAGCAGCACCTCGGCAGGGGTCTCCACTGAAGCTTTCTTT
abundance: once; j_gene: TRBJ2-2; v_gene: TRBV30; d_gene: -; CDR3aa: CAWTSRWTANTGELFF; CDR3nt: TGTGCCTGGACCTCCCGGTGGACCGCGAACACCGGGGAGCTGTTTTTT
abundance: -; j_gene: TRBJ1-6; v_gene: TRBV27; d_gene: -; CDR3aa: CASSSGTGHSPLHF; CDR3nt: TGTGCCAGCAGTTCTGGGACCGGGCATTCACCCCTCCACTTT
abundance: once; j_gene: TRBJ2-2; v_gene: TRBV6-6; d_gene: -; CDR3aa: CASSYFGAAGELFF; CDR3nt: TGTGCCAGCAGTTACTTCGGGGCCGCCGGGGAGCTGTTTTTT
abundance: -; j_gene: TRBJ1-4; v_gene: TRBV5-5; d_gene: -; CDR3aa: CASIMGSLKKLFF; CDR3nt: TGTGCCAGCATTATGGGGTCGCTGAAAAAACTGTTTTTT
abundance: -; j_gene: TRBJ2-7; v_gene: TRBV2; d_gene: TRBD2; CDR3aa: CASSLPTSGFSYEQYF; CDR3nt: TGTGCCAGCAGTTTACCGACTAGCGGGTTCTCCTACGAGCAGTACTTC
abundance: -; j_gene: TRBJ2-7; v_gene: TRBV7-9; d_gene: -; CDR3aa: CASRESRPSYSYEQYF; CDR3nt: TGTGCCAGCAGAGAAAGCAGGCCATCATACTCCTACGAGCAGTACTTC
abundance: -; j_gene: TRBJ2-7; v_gene: TRBV7-2; d_gene: TRBD1; CDR3aa: CASSLETGGNWEQYF; CDR3nt: TGTGCCAGCAGCTTAGAGACAGGGGGCAATTGGGAGCAGTACTTC
abundance: -; j_gene: TRBJ2-7; v_gene: TRBV5-6; d_gene: TRBD1; CDR3aa: CASSSTGTGGHPYEQYF; CDR3nt: TGTGCCAGCAGCAGTACCGGGACAGGGGGCCATCCCTACGAGCAGTACTTC
abundance: -; j_gene: TRBJ2-1; v_gene: TRBV2; d_gene: TRBD2; CDR3aa: CASSASGTYNEQFF; CDR3nt: TGTGCCAGCAGTGCTAGCGGAACCTACAATGAGCAGTTCTTC
abundance: -; j_gene: TRBJ1-2; v_gene: TRBV6-7; d_gene: -; CDR3aa: CASSYPEQALRYGYTF; CDR3nt: TGTGCCAGCAGTTACCCTGAGCAGGCCTTACGCTATGGCTACACCTTC
abundance: -; j_gene: TRBJ1-6; v_gene: TRBV18; d_gene: -; CDR3aa: CASSGTANSPLHF; CDR3nt: TGTGCCAGCTCAGGGACCGCGAATTCACCCCTCCACTTT
abundance: -; j_gene: TRBJ2-7; v_gene: TRBV7-9; d_gene: TRBD1; CDR3aa: CASQTGSYEQYF; CDR3nt: TGTGCCAGCCAGACAGGGTCCTACGAGCAGTACTTC
abundance: -; j_gene: TRBJ1-2; v_gene: TRBV7-6; d_gene: -; CDR3aa: CASSPLAGEDGYTF; CDR3nt: TGTGCCAGCAGCCCGTTGGCAGGGGAGGATGGCTACACCTTC
abundance: -; j_gene: TRBJ1-2; v_gene: TRBV4-2; d_gene: -; CDR3aa: CASSQGIPGSYGYTF; CDR3nt: TGTGCCAGCAGCCAAGGGATCCCTGGGAGCTATGGCTACACCTTC
abundance: -; j_gene: TRBJ2-1; v_gene: TRBV4-3; d_gene: TRBD1; CDR3aa: CASSQEDREFHEQFF; CDR3nt: TGCGCCAGCAGCCAAGAGGACAGGGAATTCCATGAGCAGTTCTTC
abundance: -; j_gene: TRBJ2-7; v_gene: TRBV11-2; d_gene: -; CDR3aa: CASSLEPTREQYF; CDR3nt: TGTGCCAGCAGCTTAGAACCGACCCGGGAGCAGTACTTC
abundance: -; j_gene: TRBJ2-5; v_gene: TRBV6-2/TRBV6-3; d_gene: TRBD1; CDR3aa: CASSYRWGRGKETQYF; CDR3nt: TGTGCCAGCAGTTACAGATGGGGCAGGGGGAAGGAGACCCAGTACTTC
abundance: -; j_gene: TRBJ1-6; v_gene: TRBV30; d_gene: -; CDR3aa: CAWKKIQGLSPLHF; CDR3nt: TGTGCCTGGAAAAAAATACAGGGACTTTCACCCCTCCACTTT
abundance: once; j_gene: TRBJ1-3; v_gene: TRBV15; d_gene: -; CDR3aa: CAASPGNTIYF; CDR3nt: TGTGCCGCGTCCCCTGGAAACACCATATATTTT
abundance: -; j_gene: TRBJ1-1; v_gene: TRBV24-1; d_gene: TRBD1; CDR3aa: CATQGQPNTEAFF; CDR3nt: TGTGCCACCCAGGGACAGCCGAACACTGAAGCTTTCTTT
abundance: -; j_gene: TRBJ2-2; v_gene: TRBV5-4; d_gene: -; CDR3aa: CASSSLRSTGELFF; CDR3nt: TGTGCCAGCAGCTCTCTCAGATCCACCGGGGAGCTGTTTTTT
abundance: -; j_gene: TRBJ1-1; v_gene: TRBV19; d_gene: -; CDR3aa: CASMVQGGLNTEAFF; CDR3nt: TGTGCCAGTATGGTACAGGGAGGGCTGAACACTGAAGCTTTCTTT
abundance: -; j_gene: TRBJ1-5; v_gene: TRBV5-6; d_gene: -; CDR3aa: CASSRQRNSNQPQHF; CDR3nt: TGTGCCAGCAGCAGACAGAGGAATAGCAATCAGCCCCAGCATTTT
abundance: -; j_gene: TRBJ2-1; v_gene: TRBV6-5; d_gene: -; CDR3aa: CASILGSSYNEQFF; CDR3nt: TGTGCCAGCATCCTAGGCAGCTCCTACAATGAGCAGTTCTTC
abundance: -; j_gene: TRBJ2-5; v_gene: TRBV7-2; d_gene: TRBD2; CDR3aa: CASSFPGGEGTQYF; CDR3nt: TGTGCCAGCAGCTTCCCCGGGGGGGAGGGGACCCAGTACTTC
abundance: once; j_gene: TRBJ2-5; v_gene: TRBV2; d_gene: -; CDR3aa: CASSERRSETQYF; CDR3nt: TGTGCCAGCAGTGAAAGGAGGTCAGAGACCCAGTACTTC
abundance: -; j_gene: TRBJ2-3; v_gene: TRBV6-5; d_gene: TRBD2; CDR3aa: CASITTSGATDTQYF; CDR3nt: TGTGCCAGCATCACGACTAGCGGGGCCACAGATACGCAGTATTTT
abundance: -; j_gene: TRBJ2-6; v_gene: TRBV6-5; d_gene: -; CDR3aa: CASRPGASGANVLTF; CDR3nt: TGTGCCAGCAGGCCGGGGGCTTCTGGGGCCAACGTCCTGACTTTC
abundance: -; j_gene: TRBJ2-1; v_gene: TRBV7-9; d_gene: -; CDR3aa: CASRPRGGPSYNEQFF; CDR3nt: TGTGCCAGCAGACCCCGTGGGGGGCCTAGCTACAATGAGCAGTTCTTC
abundance: -; j_gene: TRBJ2-5; v_gene: TRBV9; d_gene: TRBD2; CDR3aa: CASSPRGAGAQETQYF; CDR3nt: TGTGCCAGCAGCCCCCGTGGAGCGGGGGCGCAAGAGACCCAGTACTTC
abundance: -; j_gene: TRBJ2-1; v_gene: TRBV5-8; d_gene: -; CDR3aa: CASSLERSSYNEQFF; CDR3nt: TGTGCCAGCAGCTTGGAGAGGAGCTCCTACAATGAGCAGTTCTTC
abundance: -; j_gene: TRBJ2-7; v_gene: TRBV9; d_gene: -; CDR3aa: CASSPGAGTSYEQYF; CDR3nt: TGTGCCAGCAGCCCAGGCGCCGGGACCAGCTACGAGCAGTACTTC
abundance: -; j_gene: TRBJ1-6; v_gene: TRBV6-2/TRBV6-3; d_gene: -; CDR3aa: CASSLDRDLHF; CDR3nt: TGTGCCAGCAGTTTGGACAGAGACCTCCACTTT
abundance: -; j_gene: TRBJ2-1; v_gene: TRBV6-2/TRBV6-3; d_gene: -; CDR3aa: CASSYPRSRTEQFF; CDR3nt: TGTGCCAGCAGTTACCCGAGAAGTAGAACGGAGCAGTTCTTC
abundance: many; j_gene: TRBJ2-3; v_gene: TRBV7-9; d_gene: TRBD1; CDR3aa: CASSAGQGPDTQYF; CDR3nt: TGTGCCAGCAGCGCGGGACAGGGGCCAGATACGCAGTATTTT
abundance: -; j_gene: TRBJ2-5; v_gene: TRBV5-6; d_gene: TRBD2; CDR3aa: CASSSSGRTQYF; CDR3nt: TGTGCCAGCAGCAGTAGCGGGAGGACCCAGTACTTC
abundance: -; j_gene: TRBJ2-7; v_gene: TRBV30; d_gene: -; CDR3aa: CAWTSPDEQYF; CDR3nt: TGTGCCTGGACCAGTCCCGACGAGCAGTACTTC